One sample yielded the 5 T cell receptor beta chains listed below, sequenced in a study of T cell responses to AZD1222 COVID-19 vaccine. TCRdb's table, derived via immunoSEQ multiplex PCR, lists solely in-frame clones and lacks some. The repertoire holds 180,000 or so clones, with around 90% as singletons. The sample in question was peripheral blood, obtained 28 days after the second AZD1222 dose. All receptors come from an adult who received the AZD1222 COVID-19 vaccine.

This clone showed up just once. This rearrangement joins TRBV6-4 to TRBJ1-2; D is unclear. Germline-derived CDR1 and CDR2 are MRHNA and SNTAGT. The CDR3 contains 15 residues. V lost 6 bases and J lost 7, with 21 bases in between. The CDR3, as DNA: TGTGCCAGCAGCCCCGGTGGCAGCCCTCGAGGTGGCTACACCTTC. This encodes CASSPGGSPRGGYTF.

The chain carries TRBV4-3 and TRBJ1-5; TRBD1 aligns across 7 bases. After removal of 0 bases from V and 4 bases from J, the junction contained 0 bases not matched to a gene. This CDR3 spans 14 amino acids. Germline loops: CDR1 LGHNA, CDR2 YSLEER. The CDR3 nucleotides read TGCGCCAGCAGCCAAGACAGGGGGAATCAGCCCCAGCATTTT. Its protein is CASSQDRGNQPQHF.

The chain is built from TRBV19 and TRBJ2-2; D unresolved. CDR1 and CDR2 from the germline V gene are LNHDA and SQIVND (reference sequence). The CDR3 runs 16 residues. Trimming removed 4 bases from V and 4 bases from J, with 16 bases in between. The CDR3 DNA reads TGTGCCAGTAGTAAGTCGGCCGGCAGTCTCACCGGGGAGCTGTTTTTT. Translation: CASSKSAGSLTGELFF.

The chain couples TRBV10-3 to TRBJ1-5; TRBD1 might be the D (5 bases). The CDR3 spans 13 residues. Germline assignment: CDR1 ENHRY and CDR2 SYGVKD. Deletions cut 6 bases from V and 4 bases from J, with 10 bases between. The CDR3 DNA reads TGTGCCATCAGGCAGGGTCCTAATCAGCCCCAGCATTTT. It yields the protein CAIRQGPNQPQHF.

The chain joins TRBV6-2 or TRBV6-3 to TRBJ2-7, with D possibly being TRBD1 (6 bases). V was shortened by 6 bases and J by 5 bases, with 14 bases between the two germline ends. Germline V CDR1 and CDR2: MNHEY, SVGEGT. This CDR3 comprises 13 residues. For the CDR3, the DNA is TGTGCCAGCAGCCCACAGGGCTTCAACGAGCAGTACTTC. Protein sequence: CASSPQGFNEQYF.